This T cell receptor (beta chain) was obtained from a study of a mutant IDH1 vaccine in newly diagnosed glioma. Study context: Patients were pretreated with radiotherapy, temozolomide, or both, mostly both.

Findings and limits, study-wide: Changes in the top peripheral T cell clonotypes seemingly had no bearing on pseudoprogression.

Concerning this clone itself: The antigen remains unidentified.

Trimming pared 5 bases from V and 11 bases from J, leaving 16 bases between. This CDR3 has 13 amino acids. The germline CDR1 and CDR2 sequences are SEHNR and FQNEAQ (reference sequence). Assay: immunoSEQ multiplex PCR; the TCRdb copy retains only in-frame clones and omits some. The data hold approximately 54,000 clones, with approximately 78% observed a single time. Time point in this sample: baseline, week 1 (first vaccination visit). Treatment noted: pre-vaccination baseline after standard-of-care therapy. The TCR sequence derives from a man younger than 35 with glioma. Sample: PBMCs, taken from a glioma patient treated with radiotherapy, temozolomide or both. This chain uses TRBV7-9 with TRBJ1-3, with a possible D match to TRBD1 (5 bases). The CDR3 nucleotides are TGTGCCAGCAGCGTATGGGGGTCCAGGGCCATATATTTT. Encoded protein: CASSVWGSRAIYF.